The 19 T cell receptor beta chains reported below all come from one sample, sequenced in a study of T cells in Graves' hyperthyroidism and ophthalmopathy. RNA transcripts provided the source from which TCR beta CDR3 regions were amplified. HTBI primers drove first-round RT-PCR of the TCR CDR3. TCRdb reprocessed the multiplex PCR reads with MiXCR, giving one entry per CDR3 protein. The table lists 640,000 or so distinct CDR3 sequences, more than 13% of them singletons. Sequencing was done on a sample of blood. These receptor sequences come from a woman under 30 with Graves' ophthalmopathy.

This clonotype came up many times. The CDR3 spells CASSLVPTGGNEQYF. CDR3 coding DNA: TGTGCCAGCAGTTTAGTACCCACAGGGGGGAACGAGCAGTACTTC. The chain joins TRBV27 to TRBJ2-7; 8 nucleotides align to TRBD1. CDR1 is MNHEY and CDR2 is SMNVEV in the germline V gene (reference sequence). The length of the CDR3 is 15 residues. The junction had 8 bases not matched to a gene; V was cut back by 2 bases and J by 5 bases.

Many counts were recorded for this clonotype. V is TRBV27 and J is TRBJ1-2, with D possibly matching TRBD1 (6 bases). Germline CDR1 is MNHEY and CDR2 is SMNVEV (reference sequence). The CDR3 extends over 16 amino acids. V shed 6 bases and J shed 4 bases, with 21 bases lying between them. In DNA, the CDR3 is TGTGCCAGCAGAGGCTGGAGGACAGAATCTATCTATGGCTACACCTTC. The encoded protein is CASRGWRTESIYGYTF.

This clonotype has a count of ten or more. This chain uses TRBV7-9 with TRBJ1-5; weak D call: TRBD1 (6 bases). The CDR3 runs 14 residues. Between the trimmed V and J ends, which lost 5 bases and 7 bases, there was a span of 15 bases. CDR1 SEHNR and CDR2 FQNEAQ come from the germline V gene (reference sequence). The DNA for the CDR3 is TGTGCCAGCAGCCTACCAGGGGCGAGGCAGCCCCAGCATTTT. Translated: CASSLPGARQPQHF.

The rearrangement links TRBV16 to TRBJ2-7; a weak D match, TRBD1 (6 bases). The V end was cut by 4 bases, the J end by 2 bases, with 12 bases between. CDR1 is KGHSY and CDR2 is FQNENV in the germline V gene. The CDR3 is 14 residues long. CDR3: CASSLHRETYEQYF. CDR3 bases: TGTGCCAGCAGCCTTCACAGGGAGACCTACGAGCAGTACTTC. The full variable domain, completed using reference TRBV16 and TRBJ2-7, is GEEVAQTPKHLVRGEGQKAKLYCAPIKGHSYVFWYQQVLKNEFKFLISFQNENVFDETGMPKERFSAKCLPNSPCSLEIQATKLEDSAVYFCASSLHRETYEQYFGPGTRLTVT.

This clonotype has ten or more counts. The chain has TRBV27 and TRBJ1-1; D call uncertain. The V gene's germline CDR1 is MNHEY and CDR2 SMNVEV (reference sequence). The CDR3 is 14 residues long. V was trimmed by 3 bases and J by 1 base, leaving 9 bases between them. Written as DNA, the CDR3 is TGTGCCAGCAGTTTTGGAGCATCGAACACTGAAGCTTTCTTT. This encodes CASSFGASNTEAFF.

There are many counts of this clonotype. The chain recombines TRBV7-9 with TRBJ2-5; tentative D call: TRBD2 (6 bases). Between the trimmed V and J ends, which lost 0 bases and 5 bases, there was a span of 10 bases. Germline CDR1 and CDR2: SEHNR and FQNEAQ (reference sequence). This CDR3 has 14 residues. The CDR3 sequence: CASSLAEGAETQYF. The CDR3 DNA follows: TGTGCCAGCAGCTTAGCGGAGGGCGCGGAGACCCAGTACTTC.

This clonotype appeared many times. This chain uses TRBV2 with TRBJ2-2, with 13 bases lining up with TRBD2. The CDR3 length is 15 residues. CDR1 and CDR2 (germline): SNHLY, FYNNEI. V shed 7 bases and J 4 bases; nucleotides not matched to a gene: 3. CDR3: CASIRTSGGTGELFF. Here the CDR3 DNA reads TGTGCCAGCATAAGGACTAGCGGGGGCACCGGGGAGCTGTTTTTT.

This clonotype showed up just a few times. The chain links TRBV12-5 to TRBJ2-1; 12 bases are shared with TRBD2. CDR3 length: 16 residues. Unmatched junction bases numbered 6, after V lost 6 bases and J lost 3 bases. CDR1 and CDR2 from the germline V gene are LGHNT and FRNRAP. As DNA, the CDR3 is TGTGCTAGTGGGTTCGGACTAGCGGGACTCTACAATGAGCAGTTCTTC. Translated: CASGFGLAGLYNEQFF.

This clonotype came up a few times. CDR3 protein: CASTNDRVGANVLTF. CDR3 DNA: TGTGCCAGTACCAACGACAGGGTTGGGGCCAACGTCCTGACTTTC. The V gene is TRBV19, the J gene TRBJ2-6, with TRBD1 matching 7 bases. Germline values: CDR1 LNHDA, CDR2 SQIVND (reference sequence). The V and J ends lost 7 bases and 3 bases, in that order; junction bases with no gene match: 6. This CDR3 spans 15 amino acids.

Many counts were recorded for this clonotype. The V call is TRBV28, the J call TRBJ2-1; 7 bases match TRBD2. Germline V gives CDR1 MDHEN, CDR2 SYDVKM. With 10 bases clipped from V and 2 bases from J, the junction kept 5 bases outside the gene matches. CDR3 length: 13 amino acids. CDR3 coding DNA: TGTGCCACCGGGCGGGAGACCTACAATGAGCAGTTCTTC. This sequence encodes CATGRETYNEQFF.

There are many counts of this clonotype. The chain carries TRBV30 and TRBJ1-2; 10 nucleotides line up with TRBD1. This CDR3 contains 14 residues. The J segment lost 8 bases and the V segment lost 0 bases, leaving 6 bases of the junction unmatched. The V gene's germline CDR1 is GTSNPN and CDR2 SVGIG (reference sequence). DNA for the CDR3: TGTGCCTGGAGTGTGCTGGGACAGGGGAAGGGCTACACCTTC. It encodes CAWSVLGQGKGYTF. The variable domain in full, completed from reference TRBV30 and TRBJ1-2, reads SQTIHQWPATLVQPVGSPLSLECTVEGTSNPNLYWYRQAAGRGLQLLFYSVGIGQISSEVPQNLSASRPQDRQFILSSKKLLLSDSGFYLCAWSVLGQGKGYTFGSGTRLTVV.

This clonotype was seen a few times. CDR3 DNA sequence: TGCAGCGTGTGGGGCACTGAAGCTTTCTTT. Translation: CSVWGTEAFF. The rearrangement links TRBV29-1 to TRBJ1-1; unclear D gene. The CDR3 is made up of 10 amino acids. The V end was cut by 6 bases, the J end by 4 bases, with 6 bases between. CDR1 is SQVTM, CDR2 ANQGSEA, per germline.

This rearrangement joins TRBV29-1 to TRBJ2-2, with D hard to call. The CDR3 extends over 11 amino acids. Per the germline V gene, CDR1 is SQVTM and CDR2 is ANQGSEA. V was trimmed by 3 bases and J by 6 bases, leaving 5 bases between them. CDR3 amino acids: CSVDFSGELFF. CDR3 bases: TGCAGCGTTGACTTTTCCGGGGAGCTGTTTTTT.

This clonotype was recorded many times. The rearrangement links TRBV24-1 to TRBJ2-5; D is possibly TRBD1 (6 bases). The CDR3 runs 14 residues. Germline CDR1 KGHDR, CDR2 SFDVKD. V gave up 1 base and J gave up 3 bases, with 8 bases separating them. Written as DNA, the CDR3 is TGTGCCACCAGTGATTTCTCAGGGGAAGAGACCCAGTACTTC. Protein product: CATSDFSGEETQYF.

The chain has TRBV20-1 and TRBJ1-4; TRBD1 is a possible D gene (6 bases). Trimming left V 0 bases short and J 0 bases short, with 8 bases between. This CDR3 is built from 15 residues. Per the germline V gene, CDR1 is DFQATT and CDR2 is SNEGSKA (reference sequence). The CDR3 bases are TGCAGTGCTAGAGAGGGGGCGGCAACTAATGAAAAACTGTTTTTT. Protein: CSAREGAATNEKLFF.

This clonotype was picked up many times. This chain connects TRBV27 to TRBJ2-7; D remains unclear. V dropped 0 bases and J dropped 3 bases, with 9 bases sitting between them. The CDR3 spans 14 residues. Looked up from germline, CDR1 is MNHEY and CDR2 is SMNVEV (reference sequence). This CDR3 reads CASSLSLKGYEQYF. CDR3 DNA: TGTGCCAGCAGTTTATCACTGAAGGGCTACGAGCAGTACTTC.

This chain joins TRBV7-3 and TRBJ2-6; D call uncertain. CDR3 length: 13 amino acids. Trimming stripped 3 bases from V and 4 bases from J, with 4 bases between. Germline V gives CDR1 SGHTA, CDR2 FQGTGA. CDR3 in DNA: TGTGCCAGCAGCTTTAAGGGGGCCAACGTCCTGACTTTC. Amino acids: CASSFKGANVLTF.

This clonotype appeared many times. CDR3 in amino acids: CASSHLGTSGPPAEETQYF. CDR3 nucleotides: TGTGCCAGCAGCCATCTCGGGACTAGCGGTCCCCCGGCGGAAGAGACCCAGTACTTC. V is TRBV3-1 and J is TRBJ2-5, with 11 bases that match TRBD2. The CDR3 has 19 residues. Per germline, CDR1 LGHDT and CDR2 YNNKEL (reference sequence). The junction had 15 bases not matched to a gene; V was cut back by 3 bases and J by 3 bases.

This rearrangement joins TRBV27 to TRBJ2-1, with a weak D call TRBD2 (6 bases). CDR3 size: 15 residues. CDR1 is MNHEY and CDR2 is SMNVEV in the germline V gene (reference sequence). The V end lost 2 bases, the J end lost 4 bases, and 12 bases lay between the germline ends. The CDR3, as DNA: TGTGCCAGCAGTTTACAGTCTAGCGCGTACAATGAGCAGTTCTTC. This codes for CASSLQSSAYNEQFF.